Detailed here is one T cell receptor (beta chain). Antigen specificity is unknown. Germline V gene sequence: CDR1 SGHTA, CDR2 FQGTGA. The CDR3 spans 13 residues. V shed 4 bases, J shed 6 bases, and the junction held 5 bases outside the gene matches. Researchers took blood at baseline, on cycle 4 day 1, and on cycle 7 day 1. These data are taken from a study of OX40 agonist ivuxolimab in advanced cancers. Profiling relied on immunoSEQ multiplex PCR, and the TCRdb table lists in-frame clones only, not all of them. The sample has 57,000 or so clones, less than 90% seen once. Study outcomes and limitations: Expanded clones were, on average, more numerous among CD8+ T cells than CD4+. Low levels of normalized T-cell clonal expansion also appeared in some nonresponders.

The sequence derives from an adult with an advanced solid tumor such as melanoma, head and neck, liver or kidney cancer. Here the sequenced sample was CD4+ or CD8+ T cells sorted from blood, taken in a trial of the OX40 agonist ivuxolimab. The chain employs TRBV7-3 and TRBJ2-5; 7 bases align to TRBD1. CDR3: CASSSDRRKTQYF. DNA for the CDR3: TGTGCCAGCAGCTCGGACAGGAGGAAGACCCAGTACTTC.